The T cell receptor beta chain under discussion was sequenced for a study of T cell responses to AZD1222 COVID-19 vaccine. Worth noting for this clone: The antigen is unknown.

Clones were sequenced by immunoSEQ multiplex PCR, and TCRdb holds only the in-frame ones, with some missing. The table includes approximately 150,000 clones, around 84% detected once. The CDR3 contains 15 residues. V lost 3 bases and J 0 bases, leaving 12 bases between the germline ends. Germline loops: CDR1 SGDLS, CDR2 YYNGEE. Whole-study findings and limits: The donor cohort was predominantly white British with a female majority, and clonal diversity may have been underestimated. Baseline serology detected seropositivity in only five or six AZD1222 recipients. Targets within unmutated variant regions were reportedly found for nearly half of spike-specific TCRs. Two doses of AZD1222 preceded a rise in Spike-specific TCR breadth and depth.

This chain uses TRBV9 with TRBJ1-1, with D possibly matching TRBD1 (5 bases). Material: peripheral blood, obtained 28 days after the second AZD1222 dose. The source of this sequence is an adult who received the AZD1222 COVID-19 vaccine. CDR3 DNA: TGTGCCAGCAGCGGCGGGGCGGGCGTGAACACTGAAGCTTTCTTT. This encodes CASSGGAGVNTEAFF.